One and the same sample provided the 8 T cell receptor beta chains below, sequenced in a study of blood T cells in healthy people across ages. The second PCR ran roughly 6 to 11 cycles with a sample-barcoded 5' primer and J-beta primers. TCRdb used MiXCR to reprocess the 5' RACE reads, holding one entry per CDR3 protein. In the table there are 600,000 to 650,000 distinct CDR3 sequences, under 70% of which are singletons. The material sequenced was blood. These receptors all stem from a man in his 60s in good health.

This clonotype has a handful of counts. The gene calls are TRBV10-3 and TRBJ2-7; D possibly corresponds to TRBD1 (6 bases). V was pared by 2 bases and J by 1 base, with 9 bases between. This CDR3 has 14 residues. CDR1 ENHRY and CDR2 SYGVKD come from the germline V gene. In DNA form, the CDR3 reads TGTGCCATCAGTGAGGGCAGGGGATCCTACGAGCAGTACTTC. Protein: CAISEGRGSYEQYF.

The chain carries TRBV3-1 and TRBJ2-1; 14 bases are a match to TRBD2. V was pared by 6 bases and J by 4 bases, with 5 bases of the junction left unmatched. Germline lookup yields CDR1 LGHDT and CDR2 YNNKEL (reference sequence). CDR3 length: 16 residues. This CDR3 is CASRGTSGSYYNEQFF. The CDR3 DNA reads as TGTGCCAGCAGGGGGACTAGCGGGAGTTATTACAATGAGCAGTTCTTC.

The V gene is TRBV6-5, the J gene TRBJ2-3, with TRBD2 matching over 9 bases. Trimming at V came to 2 bases and at J to 4 bases, leaving 7 bases not matched to a gene. CDR1 is MNHEY and CDR2 is SVGAGI in the germline V gene. The CDR3 covers 16 residues. CDR3 protein: CASSYVAAGGADTQYF. In nucleotides, the CDR3 is TGTGCCAGCAGTTACGTCGCAGCGGGAGGCGCAGATACGCAGTATTTT.

V gene TRBV20-1 combines with J gene TRBJ2-5; D may be TRBD1 (6 bases). Deletions cut 3 bases from V and 5 bases from J, with 13 bases between. The germline CDR1 and CDR2 sequences are DFQATT and SNEGSKA (reference sequence). The CDR3 runs 13 residues. The CDR3 DNA sequence: TGCAGTGCTAGTGGTACAGGGTGGGAGACCCAGTACTTC. Encoded protein: CSASGTGWETQYF.

The chain carries TRBV6-6 and TRBJ1-4; possible D gene TRBD1, 5 bases. In germline, CDR1 is MNHNY, CDR2 SVGAGI (reference sequence). This CDR3 is 12 amino acids long. V gave up 2 bases and J gave up 7 bases, with 5 bases separating them. CDR3 amino acids: CASSYDSEKLFF. The CDR3 DNA reads as TGTGCCAGCAGTTACGACAGTGAAAAACTGTTTTTT.

The J gene is TRBJ2-7, the V gene TRBV28; TRBD1 agrees at 11 bases. With V trimmed by 3 bases and J by 2 bases, 6 bases remained unmatched. There are 16 residues in the CDR3. Germline CDR1 and CDR2: MDHEN and SYDVKM. The CDR3, as DNA: TGTGCCAGCAGTTTCGGGGGACAGGGGGACCCCTACGAGCAGTACTTC. This encodes CASSFGGQGDPYEQYF. Full variable domain (remainder filled in from reference TRBV28 and TRBJ2-7): DVKVTQSSRYLVKRTGEKVFLECVQDMDHENMFWYRQDPGLGLRLIYFSYDVKMKEKGDIPEGYSVSREKKERFSLILESASTNQTSMYLCASSFGGQGDPYEQYFGPGTRLTVT.

The chain recombines TRBV20-1 with TRBJ2-7, with 7 bases that match TRBD2. The tail of the sequence fits TRBJ2-5 better, so the J call may be wrong. CDR3 length: 14 residues. Germline assignment: CDR1 DFQATT and CDR2 SNEGSKA (reference sequence). For the CDR3, the DNA is TGCAGTGCTGGACTTTGGGGGGGGGGAGAGACCCAGTACTTC. Encoded protein: CSAGLWGGGETQYF.

The chain joins TRBV3-1 to TRBJ2-3; TRBD2 agrees at 10 bases. Trimming took 0 bases from V and 8 from J; bases not matched to a gene: 5. The CDR3 sequence is 15 residues long. Germline V gene lookup returns CDR1 LGHDT and CDR2 YNNKEL (reference sequence). CDR3 region: CASSQDTSGAGTQYF. For the CDR3, the DNA is TGTGCCAGCAGCCAAGATACTAGCGGGGCGGGTACGCAGTATTTT.